The 21 T cell receptor beta chains given below trace back to one sample, sequenced in a study of T cells in Graves' hyperthyroidism and ophthalmopathy. RNA transcripts served as the template for amplifying TCR beta CDR3 regions. Using the HTBI primer set, a first-round RT-PCR was run on the TCR CDR3. TCRdb re-called the multiplex PCR reads through MiXCR, storing one row per CDR3 protein. The table records about 610,000 distinct CDR3 sequences, 16% of them present only once. Sequenced: blood. The receptors stem from a woman aged 40 to 50 with Graves' ophthalmopathy.

The sample holds a few counts of this clonotype. The genes are TRBV12-3 or TRBV12-4 and TRBJ1-1, with TRBD1 as a possible D gene (6 bases). This CDR3 has 15 amino acids. Trimming took 3 bases from V and 1 from J, leaving 12 bases between them. The CDR3 spells CASSLGSGQNTEAFF. The CDR3 coding sequence is TGTGCCAGCAGTTTGGGGTCGGGACAGAACACTGAAGCTTTCTTT.

The sample holds many counts of this clonotype. This chain links TRBV29-1 with TRBJ2-2; 10 bases are a match to TRBD1. Germline assignment: CDR1 SQVTM and CDR2 ANQGSEA. J gave up 0 bases and V 6 bases, and 4 bases lay outside the gene matches. This CDR3 region has 15 residues. CDR3 coding DNA: TGCAGCGTGCGACAGGGGGCTACGAACACCGGGGAGCTGTTTTTT. Translation gives CSVRQGATNTGELFF.

This clonotype was counted many times. The chain is built from TRBV5-1 and TRBJ1-1; D remains ambiguous. With 4 bases removed from V and 0 bases from J, the gap between germline ends came to 10 bases. Germline CDR1 SGHRS, CDR2 YFSETQ. The CDR3 runs to 14 residues. CDR3 DNA sequence: TGCGCCAGCAGCCTACAGCAGGTGAACACTGAAGCTTTCTTT. Protein product: CASSLQQVNTEAFF.

This clonotype was seen ten or more times. The rearrangement joins TRBV28 to TRBJ2-3; no reliable D call. The CDR3 length is 14 residues. Germline values: CDR1 MDHEN, CDR2 SYDVKM. The V and J ends lost 5 bases and 4 bases respectively, with 13 bases between them. The CDR3 nucleotides read TGTGCCAGCAGTACCCGGGTCAGCGCAGATACGCAGTATTTT. Its protein product is CASSTRVSADTQYF.

Concerning this clonotype itself: A single base separates this from a much larger clone, so it may be a read error. This chain joins TRBV6-2 or TRBV6-3 and TRBJ2-7, with TRBD1 matching 7 bases. V shed 8 bases and J 1 base; nucleotides not matched to a gene: 11. Germline CDR1 MNHEY, CDR2 SVGEGT. The CDR3 has 15 amino acids. CDR3 DNA: TGTGCCAGCCGTTCTCCGGGACAGCCGTCCTACGAGCAGTACTTC. Translation: CASRSPGQPSYEQYF.

This clonotype has a count of ten or more. The chain carries TRBV11-2 and TRBJ1-1; D gene unclear. The V end lost 5 bases, the J end lost 4 bases, and 8 bases lay between the germline ends. Germline V gene lookup returns CDR1 SGHAT and CDR2 FQNNGV. This CDR3 comprises 12 residues. This chain's CDR3 is CASSPLRTEAFF. The CDR3 region has the DNA TGTGCCAGCAGCCCCTTGCGCACTGAAGCTTTCTTT.

The genes are TRBV4-1 and TRBJ1-1; 9 nucleotides agree with TRBD1. The CDR3 runs to 14 residues. The junction had 9 bases not matched to a gene; V was cut back by 7 bases and J by 6 bases. In germline, CDR1 is MGHRA, CDR2 YSYEKL. CDR3 sequence reads: CASKPGQGMAEAFF. Here the CDR3 DNA reads TGCGCCAGCAAACCGGGACAGGGAATGGCTGAAGCTTTCTTT.

This clonotype was seen at least ten times. The chain is built from TRBV20-1 and TRBJ1-2; no reliable D call. The ends were cut back, 2 bases at V and 4 bases at J, with 8 bases in the middle. CDR3 length: 12 residues. CDR1 and CDR2 from the germline V gene are DFQATT and SNEGSKA (reference sequence). The CDR3 sequence: CSARRDTYGYTF. CDR3 in DNA: TGCAGTGCTAGACGTGACACCTATGGCTACACCTTC.

This rearrangement joins TRBV18 to TRBJ2-7, with TRBD2 matching over 15 bases. The CDR3 spans 17 residues. The V segment lost 6 bases and the J segment 4 bases; nucleotides outside the gene matches: 10. Germline V gene lookup returns CDR1 KGHSH and CDR2 LQKENI. CDR3 protein: CASSHIGTSGRQYEQYF. CDR3 DNA sequence: TGTGCCAGCTCGCACATAGGGACTAGCGGGAGGCAATACGAGCAGTACTTC.

This clonotype was picked up many times. V gene TRBV27 combines with J gene TRBJ2-1; tentatively, D is TRBD2 (5 bases). CDR3 length equals 16 residues. V lost 2 bases and J lost 2, with 13 bases in between. Germline lookup yields CDR1 MNHEY and CDR2 SMNVEV (reference sequence). The CDR3 DNA reads TGTGCCAGCAGTTTAACCGGGGTCTTCCCCTACAATGAGCAGTTCTTC. Its translation is CASSLTGVFPYNEQFF.

This clonotype appeared a few times. The V gene is TRBV19, the J gene TRBJ2-6; D call uncertain. Germline values: CDR1 LNHDA, CDR2 SQIVND (reference sequence). This CDR3 contains 15 residues. V was shortened by 3 bases and J by 2 bases, with 8 bases between the two germline ends. The CDR3 nucleotides are TGTGCCAGTAGTATGGGTAAAGCTGGGGCCAACGTCCTGACTTTC. Protein sequence: CASSMGKAGANVLTF. Together with reference TRBV19 and TRBJ2-6, the CDR3 gives the full variable domain: DGGITQSPKYLFRKEGQNVTLSCEQNLNHDAMYWYRQDPGQGLRLIYYSQIVNDFQKGDIAEGYSVSREKKESFPLTVTSAQKNPTAFYLCASSMGKAGANVLTFGAGSRLTVL.

Only a few counts were recorded for this clonotype. The CDR3 DNA reads TGTGCCAGCAGCCCAACAAGGGGGGTCGGCACTGAAGCTTTCTTT. Its translation is CASSPTRGVGTEAFF. The chain is built from TRBV14 and TRBJ1-1, with D tentatively TRBD1 (6 bases). Germline lookup yields CDR1 SGHDN and CDR2 FVKESK. V lost 4 bases, J lost 4 bases, and 16 bases lay in between. CDR3 length: 15 residues.

This clonotype was seen ten or more times. V usage is TRBV7-9 and J usage is TRBJ2-7, with a possible D match to TRBD2 (5 bases). This CDR3 has 14 residues. CDR1 and CDR2 (germline): SEHNR, FQNEAQ (reference sequence). The germline V and J ends were trimmed by 4 bases and 3 bases, with 13 bases remaining between them. CDR3 amino acids: CASSSRTGSYEQYF. The CDR3 DNA reads TGTGCCAGCAGCTCTCGGACGGGGAGCTACGAGCAGTACTTC.

This clonotype has at least ten counts. The chain links TRBV27 to TRBJ2-7, with 15 bases fitting TRBD2. The CDR3 is 17 residues long. Germline V gene sequence: CDR1 MNHEY, CDR2 SMNVEV (reference sequence). Trimming took 6 bases from V and 3 from J; bases not matched to a gene: 9. This chain's CDR3 is CASSPQPGLAGGYEQYF. CDR3 nucleotide sequence: TGTGCCAGCAGCCCTCAACCGGGACTAGCGGGAGGCTACGAGCAGTACTTC.

This clonotype appeared a few times. This rearrangement joins TRBV5-1 to TRBJ2-1; D is unresolved. V lost 1 base and J 5 bases, leaving 7 bases between the germline ends. CDR1 is SGHRS, CDR2 YFSETQ, per germline. This CDR3 is built from 13 residues. CDR3 sequence (DNA): TGCGCCAGCAGCTTGAACCTAGACAATGAGCAGTTCTTC. It is translated as CASSLNLDNEQFF.

This clonotype was detected only a few times. This chain joins TRBV6-2 or TRBV6-3 and TRBJ2-2; D call uncertain. Trimming removed 4 bases at V and 7 bases at J, with 16 bases between. CDR1 is MNHEY and CDR2 is SVGEGT in the germline V gene. This CDR3 spans 15 amino acids. CDR3 loop: CASSWNRLKVGELFF. CDR3 in DNA: TGTGCCAGCAGTTGGAACAGACTTAAGGTCGGGGAGCTGTTTTTT.

This clonotype was observed a few times. A much larger clone sits a single nucleotide away, making a read error possible. CDR3 sequence reads: CATSPGWTEAFF. The CDR3 region has the DNA TGTGCCACCAGTCCCGGTTGGACTGAAGCTTTCTTT. This rearrangement joins TRBV11-2 to TRBJ1-1, with D unclear. The V end was cut by 10 bases, the J end by 5 bases, with 14 bases between. Germline CDR1 reads SGHAT; CDR2 reads FQNNGV. This CDR3 is built from 12 residues.

The chain recombines TRBV12-3 or TRBV12-4 with TRBJ2-3; D may correspond to TRBD1 or TRBD2 (5 bases each). The CDR3 consists of 14 residues. The V end lost 4 bases, the J end lost 2 bases, and 10 bases lay between the germline ends. Written as DNA, the CDR3 is TGTGCCAGCAGTTATACGGGGACCACAGATACGCAGTATTTT. This encodes CASSYTGTTDTQYF.

This clonotype was seen once. The V gene is TRBV5-5, the J gene TRBJ1-6, with TRBD1 matching 8 bases. V was pared by 0 bases and J by 10 bases, with 9 bases of the junction left unmatched. The CDR3 contains 16 residues. Germline CDR1 reads SGHKS; CDR2 reads YYEKEE (reference sequence). The CDR3 nucleotides are TGTGCCAGCAGCTTGGATCCGCAGGGGGCAAAATCACCCCTCCACTTT. Its protein is CASSLDPQGAKSPLHF.

The chain recombines TRBV6-1 with TRBJ1-1; 8 nucleotides line up with TRBD1. CDR1 and CDR2 from the germline V gene are MNHNS and SASEGT. The CDR3 spans 16 residues. Losses at the gene ends were 0 bases for V and 1 base for J; bases not matched to a gene: 4. This chain's CDR3 is CASSEAWGTGNTEAFF. As DNA, the CDR3 is TGTGCCAGCAGTGAAGCTTGGGGGACAGGGAACACTGAAGCTTTCTTT.

The chain recombines TRBV6-1 with TRBJ2-7; TRBD1 matches 9 bases. The length of the CDR3 is 16 residues. The V gene end was trimmed by 2 bases and the J gene end by 6 bases; junction bases not matched to a gene: 11. CDR1 and CDR2 (germline): MNHNS, SASEGT. Written as DNA, the CDR3 is TGTGCCAGCAGTGAACTTCCGGGACAGGGTTTTTCCGAGCAGTACTTC. It codes for CASSELPGQGFSEQYF.